What follows are 8 T cell receptor beta chains derived from one specimen sequenced in a study of T cells after yellow fever vaccination. MiXCR, run by TCRdb on the 5' RACE reads, gives a single entry per CDR3 protein. The sample lists 310,000 or so distinct CDR3 sequences; about 6.6% were seen once. Sequenced here: PBMCs, sampled 35 to 50 days after the first yellow fever vaccination. The receptors were sampled from a man aged 18 to 29 who received the YFV17D yellow fever vaccine.

The chain joins TRBV12-3 or TRBV12-4 to TRBJ2-5, with 7 bases lining up with TRBD2. Germline trimming cut 3 bases from V and 7 bases from J; bases unmatched to any gene: 8. The CDR3 is made up of 14 amino acids. CDR3 nucleotides: TGTGCCAGCAGTTTGAAGCGGGGAGTGGGGACCCAGTACTTC. The encoded protein is CASSLKRGVGTQYF.

This chain links TRBV6-5 with TRBJ2-7; perhaps TRBD1 as D (5 bases). The V and J ends lost 5 bases and 1 base respectively, with 12 bases between them. Germline loops: CDR1 MNHEY, CDR2 SVGAGI. The CDR3 totals 14 residues. In nucleotides, the CDR3 is TGTGCCAGCAGTCCCTCGACAGTTTCCTACGAGCAGTACGTC. Translation: CASSPSTVSYEQYV.

This clonotype appeared a few times. The chain couples TRBV29-1 to TRBJ2-5; tentatively, D is TRBD1 or TRBD2 (7 bases each). The CDR3 covers 15 residues. With 4 bases removed from V and 5 bases from J, the gap between germline ends came to 20 bases. Germline V gene sequence: CDR1 SQVTM, CDR2 ANQGSEA. The CDR3 nucleotides are TGCAGCGTTGCCGGAGACAGGGAGGGGCGGGAGACCCAGTACTTC. It is translated as CSVAGDREGRETQYF.

The rearrangement uses TRBV6-2 or TRBV6-3 and TRBJ2-5, with D perhaps TRBD2 (6 bases). The CDR3 covers 17 residues. Germline assignment: CDR1 MNHEY and CDR2 SVGEGT. V lost 6 bases, J lost 5 bases, and 25 bases lay in between. CDR3 nucleotide sequence: TGTGCCAGCAGAGTGACCCCGGGTTCAAGCGCGGGGGAGACCCAGTACTTC. This encodes CASRVTPGSSAGETQYF.

This clonotype came up many times. V usage is TRBV6-5 and J usage is TRBJ2-1, with TRBD1 matching 11 bases. With 0 bases clipped from V and 4 bases from J, the junction kept 2 bases outside the gene matches. The CDR3 runs 16 residues. The germline V gene encodes CDR1 MNHEY and CDR2 SVGAGI. Here the CDR3 DNA reads TGTGCCAGCAGTTACTCCGGGACAGGGGGTTACAATGAGCAGTTCTTC. Translated, it gives CASSYSGTGGYNEQFF.

The chain recombines TRBV7-2 with TRBJ2-3; D not resolved. The germline V gene encodes CDR1 SGHTA and CDR2 FQGNSA. CDR3 size: 13 residues. Trimming took off 1 base at V and 5 bases at J, with 7 bases between the two ends. The CDR3 sequence: CASSLEFRDTQYF. Written as DNA, the CDR3 is TGTGCCAGCAGCTTAGAATTTAGAGATACGCAGTATTTT.

The chain carries TRBV20-1 and TRBJ2-1; TRBD2 matches 10 bases. In germline, CDR1 is DFQATT, CDR2 SNEGSKA (reference sequence). The CDR3 is 15 residues long. J gave up 5 bases and V 5 bases, and 9 bases lay outside the gene matches. CDR3 sequence (DNA): TGCAGTGCTGCACAAGGTACTAGCGGGGACAATGAGCAGTTCTTC. Translating it yields CSAAQGTSGDNEQFF.

Here the CDR3 DNA reads TGTGCCAGCAGCCTCGAGGGCAGGGTTAATTCACCCCTCCACTTT. It specifies CASSLEGRVNSPLHF. The J gene is TRBJ1-6, the V gene TRBV7-3, with D maybe TRBD1 (5 bases). From germline, CDR1 is SGHTA and CDR2 FQGTGA. CDR3 size: 15 residues. Trimming took 5 bases from V and 6 from J, leaving 14 bases between them.